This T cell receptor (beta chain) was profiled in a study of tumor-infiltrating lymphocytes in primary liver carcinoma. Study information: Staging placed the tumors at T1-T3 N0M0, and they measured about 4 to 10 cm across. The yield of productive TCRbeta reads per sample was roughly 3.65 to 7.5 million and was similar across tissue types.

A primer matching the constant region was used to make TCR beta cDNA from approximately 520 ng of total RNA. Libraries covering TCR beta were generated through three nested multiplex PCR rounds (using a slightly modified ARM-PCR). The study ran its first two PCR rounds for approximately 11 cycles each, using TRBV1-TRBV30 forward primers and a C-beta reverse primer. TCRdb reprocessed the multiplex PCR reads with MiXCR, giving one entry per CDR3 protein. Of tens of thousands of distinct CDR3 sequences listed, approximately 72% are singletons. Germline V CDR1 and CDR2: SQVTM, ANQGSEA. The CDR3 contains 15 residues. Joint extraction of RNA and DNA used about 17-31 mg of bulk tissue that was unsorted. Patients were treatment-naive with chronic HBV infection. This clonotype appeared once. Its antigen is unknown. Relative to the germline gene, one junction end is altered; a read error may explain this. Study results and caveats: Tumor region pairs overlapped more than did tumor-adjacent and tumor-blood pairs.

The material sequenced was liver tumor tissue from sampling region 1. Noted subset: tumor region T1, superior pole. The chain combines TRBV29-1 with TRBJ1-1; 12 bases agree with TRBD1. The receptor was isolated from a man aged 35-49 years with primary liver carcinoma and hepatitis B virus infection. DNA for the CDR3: TGCAACGTTATCGGGACAGGGGGCGCCGCCACTGAAGCTTTCTTT. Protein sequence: CNVIGTGGAATEAFF.